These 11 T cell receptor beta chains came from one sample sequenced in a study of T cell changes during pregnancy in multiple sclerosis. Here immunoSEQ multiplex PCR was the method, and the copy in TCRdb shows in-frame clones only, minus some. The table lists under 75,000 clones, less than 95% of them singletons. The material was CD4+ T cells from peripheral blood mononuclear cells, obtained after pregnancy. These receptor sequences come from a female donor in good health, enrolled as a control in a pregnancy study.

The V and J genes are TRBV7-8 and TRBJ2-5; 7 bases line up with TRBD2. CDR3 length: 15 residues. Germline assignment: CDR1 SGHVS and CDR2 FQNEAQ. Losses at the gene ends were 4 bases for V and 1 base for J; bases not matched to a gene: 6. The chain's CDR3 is CASSSIRGVQETQYF. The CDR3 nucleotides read TGTGCCAGCAGCTCCATCCGGGGGGTCCAAGAGACCCAGTACTTC.

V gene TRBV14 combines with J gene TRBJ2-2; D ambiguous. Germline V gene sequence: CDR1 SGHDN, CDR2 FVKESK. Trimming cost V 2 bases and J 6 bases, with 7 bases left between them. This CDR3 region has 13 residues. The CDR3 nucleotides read TGTGCCAGCAGCCAACTCAAGCCCGGGGAGCTGTTTTTT. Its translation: CASSQLKPGELFF.

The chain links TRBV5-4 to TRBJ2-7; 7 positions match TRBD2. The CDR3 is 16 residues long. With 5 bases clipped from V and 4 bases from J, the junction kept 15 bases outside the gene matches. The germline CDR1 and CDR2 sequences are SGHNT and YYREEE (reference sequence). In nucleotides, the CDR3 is TGTGCCAGCAGTCAAGGGAGGGGAGGGAGGGTGTACGAGCAGTACTTC. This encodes CASSQGRGGRVYEQYF.

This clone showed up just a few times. DNA of the CDR3: TGCGCCAGCAGTCAAATCGACAGGTGGTGGTACGAGCAGTACTTC. This translates into CASSQIDRWWYEQYF. V is TRBV23-1 and J is TRBJ2-7; TRBD1 is a possible D gene (6 bases). TRBV23-1 is an open reading frame, and its role is uncertain. V dropped 2 bases and J dropped 4 bases, with 15 bases sitting between them. This CDR3 spans 15 amino acids.

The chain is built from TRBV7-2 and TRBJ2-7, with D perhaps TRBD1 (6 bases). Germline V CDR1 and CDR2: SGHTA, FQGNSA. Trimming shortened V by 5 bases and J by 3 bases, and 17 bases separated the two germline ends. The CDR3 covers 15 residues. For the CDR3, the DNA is TGTGCCAGCAGCCCACATAACAGGGTTGACTACGAGCAGTACTTC. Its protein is CASSPHNRVDYEQYF.

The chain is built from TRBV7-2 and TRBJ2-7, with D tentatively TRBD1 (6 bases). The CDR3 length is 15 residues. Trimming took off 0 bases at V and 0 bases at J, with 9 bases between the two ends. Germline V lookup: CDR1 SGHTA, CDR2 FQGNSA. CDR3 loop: CASSLAQGLSYEQYF. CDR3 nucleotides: TGTGCCAGCAGCTTAGCGCAGGGGCTCTCCTACGAGCAGTACTTC.

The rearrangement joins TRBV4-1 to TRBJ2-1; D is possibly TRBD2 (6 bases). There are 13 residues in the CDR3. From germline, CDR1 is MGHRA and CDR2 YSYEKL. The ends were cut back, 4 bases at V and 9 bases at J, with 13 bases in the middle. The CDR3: CASSPGLFPEQFF. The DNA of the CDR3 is TGCGCCAGCAGCCCGGGACTCTTTCCTGAGCAGTTCTTC.

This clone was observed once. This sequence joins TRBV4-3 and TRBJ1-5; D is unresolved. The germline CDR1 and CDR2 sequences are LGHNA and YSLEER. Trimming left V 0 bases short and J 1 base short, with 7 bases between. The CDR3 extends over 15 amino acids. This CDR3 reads CASSQDSGSNQPQHF. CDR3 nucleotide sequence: TGCGCCAGCAGCCAAGATTCGGGGAGCAATCAGCCCCAGCATTTT.

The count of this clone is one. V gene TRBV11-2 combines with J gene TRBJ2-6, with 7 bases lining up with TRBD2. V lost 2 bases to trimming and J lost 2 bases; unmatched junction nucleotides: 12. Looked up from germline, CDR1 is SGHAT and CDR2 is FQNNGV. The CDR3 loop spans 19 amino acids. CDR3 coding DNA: TGTGCCAGCAGCTTACTAAGATCGGTTGCGGGAGCTGGGGCCAACGTCCTGACTTTC. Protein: CASSLLRSVAGAGANVLTF.

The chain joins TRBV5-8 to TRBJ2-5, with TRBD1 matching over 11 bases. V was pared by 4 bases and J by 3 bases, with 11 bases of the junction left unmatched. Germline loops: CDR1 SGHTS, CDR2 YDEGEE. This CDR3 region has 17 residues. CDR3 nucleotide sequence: TGTGCCAGCAGCACACGGACAGGGGGCTTTTATGAAGAGACCCAGTACTTC. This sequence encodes CASSTRTGGFYEETQYF.

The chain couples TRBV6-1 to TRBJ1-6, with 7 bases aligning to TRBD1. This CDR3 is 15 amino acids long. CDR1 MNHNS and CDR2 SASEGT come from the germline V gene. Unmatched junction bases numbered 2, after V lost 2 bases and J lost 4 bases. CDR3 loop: CASSERDSYNSPLHF. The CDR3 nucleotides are TGTGCCAGCAGTGAAAGGGACAGTTATAATTCACCCCTCCACTTT.